The clone carrying this T cell receptor (beta chain) was seen ten or more times. Its antigen remains unidentified. Markers CD45RO/CCR7/CD25/CD127/CD95/CD27 served to sort CD4+ naive, central memory, regulatory and stem cell-like memory cells. These data come from a study of beta chain features in type 1 diabetes. General study findings and limits: Any HLA effect on TCRB rearrangement was left unresolved by small sub-analyses. There was a moderate but significant shortening of TCRB CDR3s in all four CD4+ subsets of Type 1 diabetes patients. VDJ junctions from patients with type 1 diabetes contained fewer insertions and more deletions.

The whole isolated RNA underwent reverse transcription, so sequencing captured expressed TCRB transcripts. Around 3.9 million reads on average were seen across naive, central memory and regulatory T cell samples. TCRdb's copy holds only in-frame clones and misses some; the assay was immunoSEQ multiplex PCR. The sample includes 300,000 or so clones, approximately 9.7% of them seen just once. The clonotype originates from a man aged 25-45 years with type 1 diabetes. Sequencing was done on a sample of central memory CD4+ T cells from blood.

This CDR3 reads CASSKEGIERIYEQYF. In nucleotides, the CDR3 is TGTGCCAGCAGCAAAGAAGGAATCGAACGGATCTACGAGCAGTACTTC. The V call is TRBV21-1, the J call TRBJ2-7. TRBV21-1 corresponds to a pseudogene. This CDR3 spans 16 amino acids.